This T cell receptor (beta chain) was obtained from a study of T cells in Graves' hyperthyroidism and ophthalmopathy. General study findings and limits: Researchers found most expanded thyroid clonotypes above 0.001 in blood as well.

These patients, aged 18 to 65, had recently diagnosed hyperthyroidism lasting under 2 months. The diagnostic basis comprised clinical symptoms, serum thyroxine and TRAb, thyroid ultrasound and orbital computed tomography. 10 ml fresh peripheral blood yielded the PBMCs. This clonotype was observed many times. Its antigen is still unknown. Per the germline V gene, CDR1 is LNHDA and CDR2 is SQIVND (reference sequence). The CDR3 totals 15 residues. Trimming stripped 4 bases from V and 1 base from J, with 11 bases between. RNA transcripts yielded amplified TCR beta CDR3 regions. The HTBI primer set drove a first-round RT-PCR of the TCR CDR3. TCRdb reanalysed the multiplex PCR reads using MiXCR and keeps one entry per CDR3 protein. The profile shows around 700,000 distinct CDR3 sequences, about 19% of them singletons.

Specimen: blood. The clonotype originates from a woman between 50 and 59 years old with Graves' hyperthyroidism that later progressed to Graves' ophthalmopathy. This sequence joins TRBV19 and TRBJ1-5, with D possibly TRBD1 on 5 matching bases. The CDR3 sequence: CASSTPRQSNQPQHF. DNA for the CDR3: TGTGCCAGTAGTACTCCCAGACAGAGCAATCAGCCCCAGCATTTT. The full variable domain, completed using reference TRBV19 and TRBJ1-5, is DGGITQSPKYLFRKEGQNVTLSCEQNLNHDAMYWYRQDPGQGLRLIYYSQIVNDFQKGDIAEGYSVSREKKESFPLTVTSAQKNPTAFYLCASSTPRQSNQPQHFGDGTRLSIL.